There are a few counts of the clone carrying this TCR beta chain. TCR beta CDR3 sequences were amplified from RNA transcripts. First-round RT-PCR with HTBI primers amplified the TCR CDR3 region. Each CDR3 protein gets one entry after TCRdb re-called the multiplex PCR reads with MiXCR. This sample has approximately 640,000 distinct CDR3 sequences, with roughly a sixth found just once. The CDR3 totals 17 residues. V was pared by 8 bases and J by 7 bases, with 20 bases of the junction left unmatched. CDR1 is DFQATT and CDR2 is SNEGSKA in the germline V gene (reference sequence). This record comes from a study of T cells in Graves' hyperthyroidism and ophthalmopathy.

This chain connects TRBV20-1 to TRBJ2-1, with 10 bases identical to TRBD2. The receptor comes from a man between 45 and 60 years old with Graves' hyperthyroidism. The sample comprised blood. This CDR3 reads CSSKSTSGTLDSNEQFF. The DNA for the CDR3 is TGCAGTTCCAAAAGTACTAGCGGGACTTTGGATTCGAATGAGCAGTTCTTC.